This note documents a single T cell receptor (beta chain) sequence. Its antigen is currently unknown. Germline V CDR1 and CDR2: MNHEY, SMNVEV (reference sequence). Trimming pared 4 bases from V and 9 bases from J, leaving 16 bases between. There are 15 residues in the CDR3. This entry belongs to a study of T cells after posttransplantation cyclophosphamide. The data were produced by immunoSEQ multiplex PCR, yet TCRdb's version contains in-frame clones alone and is incomplete. The repertoire holds more than 30,000 clones, about 93% seen once, with 0.2% to 0.3% in the top ten. Regarding the study as a whole: Skin or GI-infiltrating T cells shared few TRB sequences with blood. Later blood repertoires were often dominated by clones from the donor CD8+ memory compartment.

Cells defined as naive were viable CD3+CD4+ or CD3+CD8+ and CCR7+CD45RA+CD45RO-CD95-CD27+CD28+. Peripheral blood was collected from the related graft donor on the marrow donation day. This TCR came from a woman between 55 and 75 years old in good health, CMV-negative, and a related stem cell transplant donor. Sequencing input: naive CD4+ T cells sorted from PBMCs. J is TRBJ1-6 and V is TRBV27; D is uncertain. The CDR3: CASSSRAPRVSPLHF. In nucleotides, the CDR3 is TGTGCCAGCAGTTCCCGGGCCCCGAGGGTTTCACCCCTCCACTTT.